A single sample gave rise to the 24 T cell receptor beta chains below, sequenced in a study of OX40 agonist ivuxolimab in advanced cancers. Assay: immunoSEQ multiplex PCR; the TCRdb copy retains only in-frame clones and omits some. The sample carries 15,000 to 20,000 clones, 65% to 85% recorded once. The sequences come from CD4+ or CD8+ T cells sorted from blood, collected in a trial of the OX40 agonist ivuxolimab. The receptors stem from an adult with an advanced solid tumor such as melanoma, head and neck, liver or kidney cancer.

This clone has a handful of counts. The gene calls are TRBV4-1 and TRBJ1-5, with D hard to call. In germline, CDR1 is MGHRA, CDR2 YSYEKL. The CDR3 contains 16 residues. V was pared by 0 bases and J by 3 bases, with 12 bases between. The CDR3 loop is CASSQESSQPNQPQHF. Written as DNA, the CDR3 is TGCGCCAGCAGCCAAGAATCGTCACAGCCCAATCAGCCCCAGCATTTT.

This clone is a singleton in its sample. The chain is built from TRBV5-6 and TRBJ1-1, with 8 bases that match TRBD1. V shed 1 base, J shed 0 bases, and the junction held 5 bases outside the gene matches. Germline V CDR1 and CDR2: SGHDT, YYEEEE. The CDR3 runs 16 residues. The CDR3 DNA reads TGTGCCAGCAGCTTGACCAGGGGGCTAGTGAACACTGAAGCTTTCTTT. Its translation: CASSLTRGLVNTEAFF.

V usage is TRBV7-7 and J usage is TRBJ2-3; D remains unclear. The CDR3 runs 15 residues. Germline CDR1 is SSHAT and CDR2 is FNYEAQ (reference sequence). Trimming shortened V by 5 bases and J by 0 bases, and 12 bases separated the two germline ends. DNA for the CDR3: TGTGCCAGCAGCCCCGGACGCCAGAGCACAGATACGCAGTATTTT. This encodes CASSPGRQSTDTQYF.

CDR3 residues: CASTLSGRGDYGYTF. The CDR3 nucleotides read TGTGCCAGCACCCTTTCCGGCCGGGGGGACTATGGCTACACCTTC. The chain recombines TRBV5-4 with TRBJ1-2; possible D gene TRBD1, 5 bases. Trimming cost V 6 bases and J 3 bases, with 18 bases left between them. The CDR3 is made up of 15 amino acids. Per germline, CDR1 SGHNT and CDR2 YYREEE (reference sequence).

The chain combines TRBV7-8 with TRBJ2-5, with D possibly TRBD2 on 6 matching bases. Germline assignment: CDR1 SGHVS and CDR2 FQNEAQ. The CDR3 runs 15 residues. V was trimmed by 3 bases and J by 11 bases, leaving 22 bases between them. The CDR3 coding sequence is TGTGCCAGCAGCTTTCTTCTGGGGGGAGGAAGGGAGCAGTACTTC. Translation: CASSFLLGGGREQYF.

The chain links TRBV5-4 to TRBJ2-7; TRBD1 agrees at 7 bases. The J segment lost 4 bases and the V segment lost 4 bases, leaving 2 bases of the junction unmatched. This CDR3 has 12 amino acids. CDR1 and CDR2 (germline): SGHNT, YYREEE (reference sequence). CDR3 sequence: CASSRQGYEQYF. CDR3 nucleotides: TGTGCCAGCAGCAGACAGGGTTACGAGCAGTACTTC. The whole variable domain, filled in from reference TRBV5-4 and TRBJ2-7, reads ETGVTQSPTHLIKTRGQQVTLRCSSQSGHNTVSWYQQALGQGPQFIFQYYREEENGRGNFPPRFSGLQFPNYSSELNVNALELDDSALYLCASSRQGYEQYFGPGTRLTVT.

The chain links TRBV13 to TRBJ2-3; 9 nucleotides line up with TRBD2. Unmatched junction bases numbered 3, after V lost 5 bases and J lost 0 bases. CDR1 is PRHDT, CDR2 FYEKMQ, per germline (reference sequence). The CDR3 runs to 15 residues. The CDR3 spells CASSASGGSTDTQYF. DNA for the CDR3: TGTGCCAGCAGCGCCAGCGGGGGGAGCACAGATACGCAGTATTTT.

V gene TRBV9 combines with J gene TRBJ1-2; D gene ambiguous. V lost 4 bases and J 7 bases, leaving 8 bases between the germline ends. The CDR3 contains 11 residues. Germline values: CDR1 SGDLS, CDR2 YYNGEE. The CDR3: CASSLWGGYTF. In DNA, the CDR3 is TGTGCCAGCAGCCTGTGGGGTGGCTACACCTTC.

This clone was found a few times. This rearrangement joins TRBV6-6 to TRBJ1-1; D is ambiguous. The V and J ends lost 5 bases and 1 base respectively, with 8 bases between them. CDR1 MNHNY and CDR2 SVGAGI come from the germline V gene (reference sequence). CDR3 length equals 13 residues. DNA of the CDR3: TGTGCCAGCAGTCTGTGGGGGAACACTGAAGCTTTCTTT. Protein sequence: CASSLWGNTEAFF.

This chain joins TRBV4-3 and TRBJ1-2; 8 positions match TRBD1. The CDR3 is 14 residues long. With 5 bases clipped from V and 8 bases from J, the junction kept 10 bases outside the gene matches. Germline V lookup: CDR1 LGHNA, CDR2 YSLEER. The CDR3, as DNA: TGCGCCAGCAGCACAGGACAGGGCATGGGGGGCTACACCTTC. Protein: CASSTGQGMGGYTF.

V and J are TRBV2 and TRBJ2-3, with 8 nucleotides matching TRBD1. V trimming: 6 bases; J trimming: 6 bases; junction bases outside the gene matches: 14. The CDR3 spans 16 residues. The germline gives CDR1 SNHLY, CDR2 FYNNEI. The CDR3 bases are TGTGCCAGCAGACCGGACAGGGCGTTACGACCGGATACGCAGTATTTT. Translated, it gives CASRPDRALRPDTQYF. Full variable domain (remainder filled in from reference TRBV2 and TRBJ2-3): EPEVTQTPSHQVTQMGQEVILRCVPISNHLYFYWYRQILGQKVEFLVSFYNNEISEKSEIFDDQFSVERPDGSNFTLKIRSTKLEDSAMYFCASRPDRALRPDTQYFGPGTRLTVL.

The V and J genes are TRBV27 and TRBJ1-5, with a possible D match to TRBD1 (5 bases). This CDR3 is 15 amino acids long. The ends were cut back, 8 bases at V and 4 bases at J, with 18 bases in the middle. Germline V gene sequence: CDR1 MNHEY, CDR2 SMNVEV (reference sequence). CDR3 protein: CASQAGGLANQPQHF. The CDR3 nucleotides read TGTGCCAGCCAAGCCGGGGGTCTGGCTAATCAGCCCCAGCATTTT.

The J gene is TRBJ2-7, the V gene TRBV6-1, with unresolved D. CDR3 size: 14 residues. Looked up from germline, CDR1 is MNHNS and CDR2 is SASEGT. V was pared by 4 bases and J by 1 base, with 11 bases between. The CDR3 region is CASSALEESYEQYF. The CDR3 DNA reads TGTGCCAGCAGTGCGCTAGAGGAATCCTACGAGCAGTACTTC.

V gene TRBV7-2 combines with J gene TRBJ1-2; 8 nucleotides align to TRBD1. The CDR3 is 15 amino acids. From germline, CDR1 is SGHTA and CDR2 FQGNSA. V lost 1 base to trimming and J lost 8 bases; unmatched junction nucleotides: 9. The CDR3 loop is CASSLVDRGSQGYTF. As DNA, the CDR3 is TGTGCCAGCAGCTTAGTCGACAGGGGTTCTCAGGGCTACACCTTC.

This clone was seen just once. The rearrangement links TRBV4-2 to TRBJ2-3; D uncertain. CDR1 and CDR2 from the germline V gene are LGHNA and YNFKEQ. The CDR3 totals 16 residues. V was shortened by 0 bases and J by 1 base, with 11 bases between the two germline ends. CDR3 amino acids: CASSQEDPDGTDTQYF. DNA of the CDR3: TGTGCCAGCAGCCAAGAGGATCCGGATGGCACAGATACGCAGTATTTT.

The chain is built from TRBV5-4 and TRBJ2-1, with D perhaps matching TRBD1 or TRBD2 (5 bases each). The CDR3 loop spans 12 amino acids. The germline V gene encodes CDR1 SGHNT and CDR2 YYREEE (reference sequence). The germline V and J ends were trimmed by 3 bases and 10 bases, with 11 bases remaining between them. CDR3 in amino acids: CASSWGSTEQFF. CDR3 DNA sequence: TGTGCCAGCAGCTGGGGGAGCACCGAGCAGTTCTTC.

This chain links TRBV4-1 with TRBJ2-2, with D uncertain. Germline V gene lookup returns CDR1 MGHRA and CDR2 YSYEKL. This CDR3 is built from 15 residues. V shed 1 base and J shed 10 bases, with 16 bases lying between them. The CDR3 region has the DNA TGCGCCAGCAGCCAAGCCTTCGAGCCCCAGGAGGAGCTGTTTTTT. Amino acids: CASSQAFEPQEELFF.

The chain recombines TRBV2 with TRBJ1-2; the D is unclear. Germline values: CDR1 SNHLY, CDR2 FYNNEI. Trimming removed 10 bases from V and 3 bases from J, with 21 bases in between. This CDR3 is 15 amino acids long. CDR3 sequence (DNA): TGTGCCAACCTAGAACAGTCCCCCAGATACTATGGCTACACCTTC. It encodes CANLEQSPRYYGYTF. The full variable domain, with the rest looked up from reference TRBV2 and TRBJ1-2, is EPEVTQTPSHQVTQMGQEVILRCVPISNHLYFYWYRQILGQKVEFLVSFYNNEISEKSEIFDDQFSVERPDGSNFTLKIRSTKLEDSAMYFCANLEQSPRYYGYTFGSGTRLTVV.

In its sample, this clone is hyperexpanded. The chain employs TRBV27 and TRBJ2-2; D is unresolved. The V end was cut by 5 bases, the J end by 6 bases, with 13 bases between. Germline assignment: CDR1 MNHEY and CDR2 SMNVEV (reference sequence). The CDR3 totals 14 residues. In nucleotides, the CDR3 is TGTGCCAGCAGTCTGGGTAGCTCTCCCGGGGAGCTGTTTTTT. Translating it yields CASSLGSSPGELFF.

The V and J genes are TRBV6-5 and TRBJ1-3, with a possible D match to TRBD2 (6 bases). The J call is uncertain, as TRBJ2-2 better fits the DNA end. The CDR3 is 14 amino acids. The germline V gene encodes CDR1 MNHEY and CDR2 SVGAGI. CDR3 coding DNA: TGTGCCAGCACCCTAAGCGGGTACACCGGGGAGCTGTTTTTT. This codes for CASTLSGYTGELFF.

In this sample, this clone turned up a few times. The rearrangement joins TRBV27 to TRBJ2-7; TRBD1 agrees at 8 bases. Germline loops: CDR1 MNHEY, CDR2 SMNVEV (reference sequence). V lost 3 bases to trimming and J lost 2 bases; unmatched junction nucleotides: 3. CDR3 length equals 14 residues. Written as DNA, the CDR3 is TGTGCCAGCAGTTTTGGGACAGGCCCCTACGAGCAGTACTTC. Its translation: CASSFGTGPYEQYF.

The chain carries TRBV27 and TRBJ1-2; 7 nucleotides line up with TRBD1. Germline V CDR1 and CDR2: MNHEY, SMNVEV (reference sequence). The CDR3 extends over 12 amino acids. After removal of 5 bases from V and 6 bases from J, the junction contained 3 bases not matched to a gene. The CDR3 bases are TGTGCCAGCAGTGCGACAGGGAATGGCTACACCTTC. This gives the protein CASSATGNGYTF.

J is TRBJ1-5 and V is TRBV9; D might be TRBD1 (5 bases). The germline gives CDR1 SGDLS, CDR2 YYNGEE. Trimming stripped 0 bases from V and 3 bases from J, with 10 bases between. The CDR3 runs to 15 residues. The CDR3 DNA reads TGTGCCAGCAGCGTAGGAGGGGCTCTCAATCAGCCCCAGCATTTT. The encoded protein is CASSVGGALNQPQHF.

The chain has TRBV7-7 and TRBJ2-5; D uncertain. The CDR3 is made up of 13 amino acids. Germline values: CDR1 SSHAT, CDR2 FNYEAQ (reference sequence). Trimming cost V 2 bases and J 2 bases, with 6 bases left between them. The CDR3 region is CASSLYRQETQYF. CDR3 coding DNA: TGTGCCAGCAGCTTATATCGGCAAGAGACCCAGTACTTC.